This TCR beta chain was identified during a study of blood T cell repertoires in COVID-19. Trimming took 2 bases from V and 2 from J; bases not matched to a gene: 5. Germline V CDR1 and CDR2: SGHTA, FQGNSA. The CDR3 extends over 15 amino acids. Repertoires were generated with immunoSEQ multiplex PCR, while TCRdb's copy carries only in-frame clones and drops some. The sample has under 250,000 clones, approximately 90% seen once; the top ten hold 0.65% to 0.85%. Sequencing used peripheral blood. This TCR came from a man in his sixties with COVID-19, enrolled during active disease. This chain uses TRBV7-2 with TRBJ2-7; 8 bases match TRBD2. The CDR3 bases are TGTGCCAGCAGCTTATTAGGCGGGAGGCCCTACGAGCAGTACTTC. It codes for CASSLLGGRPYEQYF.